This entry concerns a single TCR beta chain. This CDR3 contains 15 residues. J gave up 6 bases and V 4 bases, and 11 bases lay outside the gene matches. Germline CDR1 reads MNHEY; CDR2 reads SVGAGI. This entry is derived from a study of blood T cell repertoires in COVID-19. Study at large: Some COVID-19 samples were acute and others convalescent; all came from the United States, Italy and Spain. T cells, B-cell-depleted T cells, or PBMCs provided the cDNA or gDNA that served as material.

Original methodology: Using reference gene primer amplification, nucleated cell counts were estimated. TCRdb's copy holds only in-frame clones and misses some; the assay was immunoSEQ multiplex PCR. V and J calls and clone size are copied from that table; D and trimming were computed from the DNA. The table has about 270,000 clones, about 88% seen once; the top ten hold roughly 4%. Sequencing was done on a sample of peripheral blood. The clonotype originates from a man in his 60s who had recovered from COVID-19. The chain is built from TRBV6-5 and TRBJ2-7, with TRBD1 matching 8 bases. The CDR3 protein is CASSSPTGAISEQYF. CDR3 nucleotide sequence: TGTGCCAGCAGTTCCCCGACAGGGGCCATCTCCGAGCAGTACTTC.